These 32 T cell receptor beta chains were sequenced from one sample in a study of T cells in Graves' hyperthyroidism and ophthalmopathy. Researchers took RNA transcripts and amplified the TCR beta CDR3 regions from them. HTBI primers were the set used in a first-round RT-PCR of the TCR CDR3. One entry per CDR3 protein results from TCRdb running MiXCR on the multiplex PCR reads. The profile covers around 580,000 distinct CDR3 sequences, with 16% appearing a single time and under 20% taken by the ten largest. Sequencing was carried out using blood. The origin of the receptors is a woman aged 18-30 years with Graves' hyperthyroidism.

The table lists this clonotype with many counts. CDR3 DNA sequence: TGCAGTGCCCGGGGGCTAGCGGGGGGCACAGATACGCAGTATTTT. It yields the protein CSARGLAGGTDTQYF. The V gene is TRBV20-1, the J gene TRBJ2-3, with 10 positions matching TRBD2. The germline CDR1 and CDR2 sequences are DFQATT and SNEGSKA (reference sequence). The ends lost 6 bases at V and 1 base at J; junction bases unmatched: 7. The CDR3 length is 15 residues.

The CDR3 is CASSVGQNNSPLHF. The CDR3 DNA reads as TGTGCCAGCAGCGTTGGACAAAATAATTCACCCCTCCACTTT. This chain uses TRBV9 with TRBJ1-6, with D possibly TRBD1 on 5 matching bases. Trimming stripped 2 bases from V and 5 bases from J, with 8 bases between. Germline CDR1 reads SGDLS; CDR2 reads YYNGEE. The CDR3 is 14 residues long.

The V and J genes are TRBV4-3 and TRBJ1-5, with D hard to call. V dropped 3 bases and J dropped 4 bases, with 7 bases sitting between them. CDR1 LGHNA and CDR2 YSLEER come from the germline V gene. The CDR3 is 13 amino acids. CDR3 amino acids: CASSHGPNQPQHF. In DNA form, the CDR3 reads TGCGCCAGCAGCCACGGACCAAATCAGCCCCAGCATTTT.

This clonotype was seen more than once but under ten times. This chain connects TRBV7-6 to TRBJ2-1; TRBD1 or TRBD2 may be the D gene (7 bases each). The germline V and J ends were trimmed by 5 bases and 10 bases, with 15 bases remaining between them. Per germline, CDR1 SGHVS and CDR2 FNYEAQ. The CDR3 extends over 13 amino acids. The CDR3 loop reads CASSVDRDYEQFF. In DNA form, the CDR3 reads TGTGCCAGCAGCGTCGACAGGGACTACGAGCAGTTCTTC.

This clonotype was observed a handful of times. J is TRBJ2-7 and V is TRBV29-1; D possibly corresponds to TRBD1 (6 bases). Germline loops: CDR1 SQVTM, CDR2 ANQGSEA. This CDR3 contains 12 residues. Trimming took off 7 bases at V and 3 bases at J, with 13 bases between the two ends. The CDR3 DNA reads TGCAGCGCATGGGACACCAGCTACGAGCAGTACTTC. This sequence encodes CSAWDTSYEQYF.

This clonotype was counted between two and nine times. The chain combines TRBV15 with TRBJ2-5; the D gene is possibly TRBD1 (6 bases). The CDR3 contains 17 residues. Trimming left V 3 bases short and J 4 bases short, with 21 bases between. The germline gives CDR1 LNHNV, CDR2 YYDKDF (reference sequence). The CDR3 DNA reads TGTGCCACCAGCAGGACCCCCCGACAGGAGAAAAGAGAGACCCAGTACTTC. Translation gives CATSRTPRQEKRETQYF.

This clonotype was found a few times. The chain employs TRBV28 and TRBJ2-7; TRBD2 might be the D (6 bases). Trimming took 6 bases from V and 7 from J, leaving 22 bases between them. Germline assignment: CDR1 MDHEN and CDR2 SYDVKM. This CDR3 is built from 15 residues. CDR3: CASSQARKAREEQYF. CDR3 coding DNA: TGTGCCAGCAGCCAAGCCCGGAAGGCTCGGGAGGAGCAGTACTTC.

This clonotype was seen more than once but under ten times. This chain uses TRBV10-2 with TRBJ1-5, with D possibly being TRBD1 (6 bases). V shed 8 bases and J shed 0 bases, with 23 bases lying between them. The germline V gene has CDR1 WSHSY and CDR2 SAAADI. This CDR3 is built from 18 residues. CDR3 nucleotide sequence: TGCGCCAGCCATCCGGACAGTAAGGCGTTGGGTAGCAATCAGCCCCAGCATTTT. This encodes CASHPDSKALGSNQPQHF.

This sequence joins TRBV15 and TRBJ1-2; TRBD1 matches 8 bases. V gave up 0 bases and J gave up 6 bases; unmatched junction bases: 6. The CDR3 runs to 15 residues. Germline CDR1 and CDR2: LNHNV and YYDKDF (reference sequence). CDR3 amino acids: CATSRDLRTGNGYTF. The CDR3 region has the DNA TGTGCCACCAGCAGAGATTTGAGGACAGGGAATGGCTACACCTTC.

The chain is built from TRBV10-3 and TRBJ1-1; D is possibly TRBD1 (6 bases). The germline V gene encodes CDR1 ENHRY and CDR2 SYGVKD. Trimming took off 7 bases at V and 0 bases at J, with 12 bases between the two ends. CDR3 size: 14 residues. CDR3 protein: CAITRGGMNTEAFF. CDR3 bases: TGTGCCATCACCCGGGGGGGCATGAACACTGAAGCTTTCTTT.

DNA for the CDR3: TGTGCCAGCAGTTGGGACAGGAATCAGCCCCAGCATTTT. Encoded protein: CASSWDRNQPQHF. The chain combines TRBV12-3 or TRBV12-4 with TRBJ1-5; TRBD1 matches 8 bases. J was trimmed by 4 bases and V by 4 bases; bases with no gene match: 0. The CDR3 spans 13 residues.

This clonotype was recorded a few times. The chain has TRBV19 and TRBJ1-2; D perhaps matches TRBD1 (6 bases). This CDR3 has 14 residues. Germline V CDR1 and CDR2: LNHDA, SQIVND (reference sequence). The V end was cut by 7 bases, the J end by 4 bases, with 16 bases between. This chain's CDR3 is CASTNSGGRYGYTF. As DNA, the CDR3 is TGTGCCAGTACAAATTCTGGGGGGCGCTATGGCTACACCTTC.

This clonotype was picked up many times. The rearrangement links TRBV6-5 to TRBJ1-1; D unclear. CDR1 and CDR2 (germline): MNHEY, SVGAGI. This CDR3 is 15 amino acids long. Trimming left V 2 bases short and J 4 bases short, with 14 bases between. Written as DNA, the CDR3 is TGTGCCAGCAGTTACGGGGTCAGGCGAAGCACTGAAGCTTTCTTT. Encoded protein: CASSYGVRRSTEAFF.

This clonotype appeared many times. This chain joins TRBV18 and TRBJ2-7, with 10 bases aligning to TRBD2. After removal of 2 bases from V and 1 base from J, the junction contained 2 bases not matched to a gene. Germline-derived CDR1 and CDR2 are KGHSH and LQKENI. This CDR3 is built from 15 residues. CDR3 coding DNA: TGTGCCAGCTCACCAGCTAGCGGGAGATCCTACGAGCAGTACTTC. Protein product: CASSPASGRSYEQYF.

V usage is TRBV20-1 and J usage is TRBJ1-1, with D unclear. This CDR3 spans 13 amino acids. The V and J ends lost 6 bases and 3 bases respectively, with 14 bases between them. In germline, CDR1 is DFQATT, CDR2 SNEGSKA (reference sequence). The CDR3 region has the DNA TGCAGTGCCTCGAGGGATCGGGACACTGAAGCTTTCTTT. Its translation is CSASRDRDTEAFF.

In this sample, this clonotype turned up a few times. The J gene is TRBJ2-1, the V gene TRBV19, with a tentative D call TRBD2 (6 bases). Germline V CDR1 and CDR2: LNHDA, SQIVND (reference sequence). The CDR3 length is 14 residues. The V and J ends lost 5 bases and 2 bases respectively, with 10 bases between them. The CDR3 bases are TGTGCCAGTAGTTCGCTAGCGACCTACAATGAGCAGTTCTTC. Amino acids: CASSSLATYNEQFF.

Worth noting for this clonotype: This may stem from a read error, because a much larger clone lies one nucleotide away. CDR3 nucleotide sequence: TGTGCCAGCAACTTAGCGGTCACAGATACGCAGTATTTT. Translating it yields CASNLAVTDTQYF. This sequence joins TRBV7-2 and TRBJ2-3, with D maybe TRBD2 (6 bases). CDR3 length: 13 amino acids. Germline V gene sequence: CDR1 SGHTA, CDR2 FQGNSA. The full variable domain, with the rest looked up from reference TRBV7-2 and TRBJ2-3, is GAGVSQSPSNKVTEKGKDVELRCDPISGHTALYWYRQSLGQGLEFLIYFQGNSAPDKSGLPSDRFSAERTGGSVSTLTIQRTQQEDSAVYLCASNLAVTDTQYFGPGTRLTVL.

This clonotype has a count of ten or more. This sequence joins TRBV29-1 and TRBJ2-7; TRBD2 aligns across 9 bases. This CDR3 comprises 13 residues. In germline, CDR1 is SQVTM, CDR2 ANQGSEA. V lost 4 bases, J lost 7 bases, and 8 bases stayed unmatched. CDR3 protein: CSVVSGRKGEQYF. The CDR3 DNA reads as TGCAGCGTTGTTAGCGGGAGAAAAGGAGAGCAGTACTTC.

This clonotype was observed at least ten times. The chain recombines TRBV27 with TRBJ1-2; 7 positions match TRBD1. The CDR3 extends over 14 amino acids. J was trimmed by 6 bases and V by 5 bases; bases with no gene match: 9. Germline CDR1 is MNHEY and CDR2 is SMNVEV (reference sequence). The CDR3 bases are TGTGCCAGCAGTCCCCACTTCGGGACAGATGGCTACACCTTC. Translation: CASSPHFGTDGYTF.

The table lists this clonotype with many counts. The CDR3 loop is CASRTGGAGYEQYF. In nucleotides, the CDR3 is TGTGCCAGCAGAACAGGGGGCGCGGGATACGAGCAGTACTTC. The V and J genes are TRBV12-3 or TRBV12-4 and TRBJ2-7; 9 bases fit TRBD1. V trimming: 6 bases; J trimming: 4 bases; junction bases outside the gene matches: 7. The CDR3 consists of 14 residues.

The J gene is TRBJ1-5, the V gene TRBV7-9; tentative D call: TRBD1 (6 bases). Germline loops: CDR1 SEHNR, CDR2 FQNEAQ (reference sequence). There are 14 residues in the CDR3. The V gene lost 0 bases and the J gene lost 7 bases, with 10 bases spanning the gap. CDR3 sequence: CASSLAGAGQPQHF. The CDR3 bases are TGTGCCAGCAGCTTAGCGGGGGCAGGCCAGCCCCAGCATTTT.

This sequence joins TRBV13 and TRBJ2-7, with a tentative D call TRBD2 (5 bases). CDR3 length equals 14 residues. V shed 5 bases and J shed 3 bases, with 14 bases lying between them. Germline V lookup: CDR1 PRHDT, CDR2 FYEKMQ (reference sequence). DNA for the CDR3: TGTGCCAGCAGCCGAAAAGGGAGTATCTACGAGCAGTACTTC. Translation gives CASSRKGSIYEQYF.

This clonotype turned up a few times. A read error may be the cause here, since a much bigger clone is one base away. The chain recombines TRBV2 with TRBJ2-5, with D perhaps given as TRBD1 or TRBD2 (6 bases each). The germline gives CDR1 SNHLY, CDR2 FYNNEI. The germline V and J ends were trimmed by 6 bases and 0 bases, with 14 bases remaining between them. The CDR3 has 15 amino acids. The CDR3 protein is CASRGWGAYQETQYF. The CDR3 DNA sequence: TGTGCCAGCAGAGGCTGGGGGGCGTACCAAGAGACCCAGTACTTC.

A few counts support this clonotype. The rearrangement uses TRBV3-1 and TRBJ2-7; D gene uncertain. CDR1 is LGHDT, CDR2 YNNKEL, per germline (reference sequence). The CDR3 has 14 amino acids. Trimming took off 2 bases at V and 4 bases at J, with 12 bases between the two ends. For the CDR3, the DNA is TGTGCCAGCAGCCAATTTTCGACTGCTTACGAGCAGTACTTC. Its translation is CASSQFSTAYEQYF.

This clonotype has at least ten counts. The chain joins TRBV3-1 to TRBJ2-5, with 8 bases identical to TRBD2. The CDR3 is 15 residues long. The V gene end was trimmed by 3 bases and the J gene end by 2 bases; junction bases not matched to a gene: 5. The germline V gene has CDR1 LGHDT and CDR2 YNNKEL (reference sequence). Here the CDR3 DNA reads TGTGCCAGCAGCCACAGCGGGAGCGGGCAAGAGACCCAGTACTTC. Residues: CASSHSGSGQETQYF.

In its sample, this clonotype was seen a few times. The CDR3 is CASSLDRTGNTIYF. The CDR3, as DNA: TGTGCCAGCAGCTTAGACAGGACTGGAAACACCATATATTTT. J is TRBJ1-3 and V is TRBV11-2; D not certain. V was trimmed by 0 bases and J by 2 bases, leaving 5 bases between them. Per germline, CDR1 SGHAT and CDR2 FQNNGV. The CDR3 loop spans 14 amino acids.

This clonotype was counted ten times or more. The V gene is TRBV11-2, the J gene TRBJ2-1, with D perhaps matching TRBD1 (5 bases). The CDR3 consists of 15 residues. V lost 1 base to trimming and J lost 7 bases, with 14 bases between them. Germline V CDR1 and CDR2: SGHAT, FQNNGV. As DNA, the CDR3 is TGTGCCAGCAGCTTAGCTAGGGGCCCTCTAAATGAGCAGTTCTTC. It translates to CASSLARGPLNEQFF.

Many counts were recorded for this clonotype. The rearrangement joins TRBV7-2 to TRBJ1-1; D not certain. Trimming took off 5 bases at V and 8 bases at J, with 12 bases between the two ends. The CDR3 is 12 amino acids. CDR1 and CDR2 (germline): SGHTA, FQGNSA. The CDR3 coding sequence is TGTGCCAGCAGCCGAACTCAAGGAGAAGCTTTCTTT. This gives the protein CASSRTQGEAFF. Supplemented by reference TRBV7-2 and TRBJ1-1, the full variable domain reads GAGVSQSPSNKVTEKGKDVELRCDPISGHTALYWYRQSLGQGLEFLIYFQGNSAPDKSGLPSDRFSAERTGGSVSTLTIQRTQQEDSAVYLCASSRTQGEAFFGQGTRLTVV.

This clonotype was counted only a few times. The chain is built from TRBV15 and TRBJ2-1, with D unclear. This CDR3 is 15 amino acids long. In germline, CDR1 is LNHNV, CDR2 YYDKDF (reference sequence). With 0 bases removed from V and 4 bases from J, the gap between germline ends came to 10 bases. The CDR3 DNA reads TGTGCCACCAGCAGAGAGAAGGCCAGGTACAATGAGCAGTTCTTC. Encoded protein: CATSREKARYNEQFF.

This clonotype was detected ten times or more. The chain uses TRBV20-1 and TRBJ2-1; 12 bases are a match to TRBD2. The trim removed 4 bases at V and 3 bases at J, leaving 10 bases unmatched. This CDR3 comprises 17 residues. Germline V gene sequence: CDR1 DFQATT, CDR2 SNEGSKA (reference sequence). CDR3 nucleotides: TGCAGTGCTATTTCCTTACTAGCGGGAGGCCTCTACAATGAGCAGTTCTTC. Amino acids: CSAISLLAGGLYNEQFF.

This clonotype was seen a few times. The rearrangement uses TRBV28 and TRBJ2-7, with 10 positions matching TRBD2. V was clipped by 4 bases and J by 0 bases; unmatched bases: 6. Germline values: CDR1 MDHEN, CDR2 SYDVKM. CDR3 length: 16 amino acids. This chain's CDR3 is CASSWGLAYSSYEQYF. CDR3 nucleotides: TGTGCCAGCAGTTGGGGACTAGCGTATAGCTCCTACGAGCAGTACTTC.

Many counts were recorded for this clonotype. This sequence joins TRBV7-9 and TRBJ2-1, with TRBD2 matching over 14 bases. The germline V gene has CDR1 SEHNR and CDR2 FQNEAQ (reference sequence). This CDR3 spans 19 amino acids. The V segment lost 1 base and the J segment 5 bases; nucleotides outside the gene matches: 10. CDR3 in DNA: TGTGCCAGCAGCTTAGGCCCGGGACTAGCGGGAGTTCGGGACAATGAGCAGTTCTTC. Its protein is CASSLGPGLAGVRDNEQFF.